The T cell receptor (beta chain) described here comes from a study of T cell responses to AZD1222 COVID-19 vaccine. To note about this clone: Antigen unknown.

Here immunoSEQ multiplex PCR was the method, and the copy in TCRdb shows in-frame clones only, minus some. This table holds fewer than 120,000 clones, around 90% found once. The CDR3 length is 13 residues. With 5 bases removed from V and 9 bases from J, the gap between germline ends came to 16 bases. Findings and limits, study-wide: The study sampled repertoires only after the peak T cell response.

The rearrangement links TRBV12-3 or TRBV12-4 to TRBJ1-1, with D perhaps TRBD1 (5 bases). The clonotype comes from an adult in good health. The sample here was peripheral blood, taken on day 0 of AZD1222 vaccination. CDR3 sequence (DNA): TGTGCCAGCAGTCCCCTCGGGGGGGAAAAAGCTTTCTTT. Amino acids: CASSPLGGEKAFF.